This entry features one T cell receptor (beta chain) sequence. Its antigen is not identified. The data belong to a study of cytomegalovirus exposure and HLA in healthy donors. The germline gives CDR1 KGHSH, CDR2 LQKENI. V gave up 2 bases and J gave up 5 bases; unmatched junction bases: 3. The length of the CDR3 is 14 residues. Notes on the study in general: Later, TCR association rates were found to vary by HLA locus, highest for DRB1 and lowest for HLA-C.

The PCR used 60 Vbeta and 13 Jbeta primers. Assay: immunoSEQ multiplex PCR; the TCRdb copy retains only in-frame clones and omits some. This repertoire shows about 200,000 clones, roughly 82% found once; its top ten account for around 6%. Specimen: PBMCs. The chain combines TRBV18 with TRBJ1-1, with 9 bases matching TRBD1. This clonotype was obtained from a man aged 35 to 55 in good health and CMV-seropositive. The CDR3 reads CASSPETGGTEAFF. The CDR3 DNA follows: TGTGCCAGCTCACCAGAGACAGGGGGTACTGAAGCTTTCTTT.